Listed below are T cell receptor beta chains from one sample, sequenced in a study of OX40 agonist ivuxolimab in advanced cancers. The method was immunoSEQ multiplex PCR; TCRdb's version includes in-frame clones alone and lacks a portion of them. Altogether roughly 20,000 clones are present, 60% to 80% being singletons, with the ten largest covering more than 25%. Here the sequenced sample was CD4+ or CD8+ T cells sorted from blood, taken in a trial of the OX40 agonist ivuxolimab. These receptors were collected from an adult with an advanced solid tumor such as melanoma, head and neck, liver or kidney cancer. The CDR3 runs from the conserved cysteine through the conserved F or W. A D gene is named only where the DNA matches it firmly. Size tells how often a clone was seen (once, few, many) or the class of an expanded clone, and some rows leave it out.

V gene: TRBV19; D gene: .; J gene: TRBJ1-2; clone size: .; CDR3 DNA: TGTGCCAGTAGTACGGGGATAAGTGGCTACACCTTC; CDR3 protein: CASSTGISGYTF
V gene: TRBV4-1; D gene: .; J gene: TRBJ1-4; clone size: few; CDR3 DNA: TGCGCCAGCACCCGGGACCCTACTAATGAAAAACTGTTTTTT; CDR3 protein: CASTRDPTNEKLFF
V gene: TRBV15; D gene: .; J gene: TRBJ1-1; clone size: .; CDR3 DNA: TGTGCCACCAGCGGAGACCGGGGCTGGAACACTGAAGCTTTCTTT; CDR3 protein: CATSGDRGWNTEAFF
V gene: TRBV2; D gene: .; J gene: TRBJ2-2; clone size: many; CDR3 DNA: TGTGCCAGCTGTCCGGTGGAGGGAAGTTTGTCCGGGGAGCTGTTTTTT; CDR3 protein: CASCPVEGSLSGELFF
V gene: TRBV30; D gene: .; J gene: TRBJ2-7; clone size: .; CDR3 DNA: TGTGCCTGGAGTGCAAACCCCCGGGGGTACGAGCAGTACTTC; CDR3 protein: CAWSANPRGYEQYF
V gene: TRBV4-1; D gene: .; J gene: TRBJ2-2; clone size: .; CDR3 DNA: TGCGCCAGCAGCCAAGGAATCGGGGAGCTGTTTTTT; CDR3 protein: CASSQGIGELFF
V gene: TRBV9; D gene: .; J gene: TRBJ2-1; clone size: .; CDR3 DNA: TGTGCCAGCAGTCTGAGTGTGGGGAACAATGAGCAGTTCTTC; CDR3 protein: CASSLSVGNNEQFF
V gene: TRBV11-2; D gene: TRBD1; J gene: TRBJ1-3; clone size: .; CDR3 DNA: TGTGCCAGCAGCGATCGGGACAGGGGTGGAAACACCATATATTTT; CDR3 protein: CASSDRDRGGNTIYF
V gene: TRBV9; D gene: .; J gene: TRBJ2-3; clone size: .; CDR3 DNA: TGTGCCAGCAGCGTAGAGCGGAACACCGGACGCACAGATACGCAGTATTTT; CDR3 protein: CASSVERNTGRTDTQYF
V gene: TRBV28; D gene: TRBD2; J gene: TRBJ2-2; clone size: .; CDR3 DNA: TGTGCCAGCAGTTCACGGCTAGCGGGAGTCACCGGGGAGCTGTTTTTT; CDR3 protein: CASSSRLAGVTGELFF
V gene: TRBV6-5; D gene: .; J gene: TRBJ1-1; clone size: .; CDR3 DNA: TGTGCCAGCAGTTATAGTCAGGGGACCATGAACACTGAAGCTTTCTTT; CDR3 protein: CASSYSQGTMNTEAFF
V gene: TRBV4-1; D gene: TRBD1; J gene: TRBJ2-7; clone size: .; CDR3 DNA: TGCGCCAGCAGCCAAGCCCCGACAGGGGTCGAGCAGTACTTC; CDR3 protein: CASSQAPTGVEQYF
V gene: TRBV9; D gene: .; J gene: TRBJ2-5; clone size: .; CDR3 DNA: TGTGCCAGCAGCCCAATGGAGGGAGAGGGCCAAGAGACCCAGTACTTC; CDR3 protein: CASSPMEGEGQETQYF